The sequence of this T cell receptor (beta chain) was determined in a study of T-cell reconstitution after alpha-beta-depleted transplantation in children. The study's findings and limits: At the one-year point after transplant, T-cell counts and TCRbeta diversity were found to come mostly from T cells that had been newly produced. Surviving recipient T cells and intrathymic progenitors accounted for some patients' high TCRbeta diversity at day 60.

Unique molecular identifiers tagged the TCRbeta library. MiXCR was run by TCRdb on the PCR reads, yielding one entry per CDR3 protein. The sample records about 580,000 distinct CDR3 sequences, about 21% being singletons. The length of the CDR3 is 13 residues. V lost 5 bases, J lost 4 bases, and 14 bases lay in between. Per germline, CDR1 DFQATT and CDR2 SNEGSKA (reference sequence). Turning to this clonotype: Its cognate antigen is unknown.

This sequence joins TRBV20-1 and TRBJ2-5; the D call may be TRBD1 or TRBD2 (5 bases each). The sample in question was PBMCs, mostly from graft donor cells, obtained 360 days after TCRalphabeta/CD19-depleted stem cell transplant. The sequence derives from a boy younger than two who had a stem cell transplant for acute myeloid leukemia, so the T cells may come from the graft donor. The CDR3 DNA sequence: TGCAGTGCTCCTCTAATGAGGGGAGAGACCCAGTACTTC. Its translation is CSAPLMRGETQYF.